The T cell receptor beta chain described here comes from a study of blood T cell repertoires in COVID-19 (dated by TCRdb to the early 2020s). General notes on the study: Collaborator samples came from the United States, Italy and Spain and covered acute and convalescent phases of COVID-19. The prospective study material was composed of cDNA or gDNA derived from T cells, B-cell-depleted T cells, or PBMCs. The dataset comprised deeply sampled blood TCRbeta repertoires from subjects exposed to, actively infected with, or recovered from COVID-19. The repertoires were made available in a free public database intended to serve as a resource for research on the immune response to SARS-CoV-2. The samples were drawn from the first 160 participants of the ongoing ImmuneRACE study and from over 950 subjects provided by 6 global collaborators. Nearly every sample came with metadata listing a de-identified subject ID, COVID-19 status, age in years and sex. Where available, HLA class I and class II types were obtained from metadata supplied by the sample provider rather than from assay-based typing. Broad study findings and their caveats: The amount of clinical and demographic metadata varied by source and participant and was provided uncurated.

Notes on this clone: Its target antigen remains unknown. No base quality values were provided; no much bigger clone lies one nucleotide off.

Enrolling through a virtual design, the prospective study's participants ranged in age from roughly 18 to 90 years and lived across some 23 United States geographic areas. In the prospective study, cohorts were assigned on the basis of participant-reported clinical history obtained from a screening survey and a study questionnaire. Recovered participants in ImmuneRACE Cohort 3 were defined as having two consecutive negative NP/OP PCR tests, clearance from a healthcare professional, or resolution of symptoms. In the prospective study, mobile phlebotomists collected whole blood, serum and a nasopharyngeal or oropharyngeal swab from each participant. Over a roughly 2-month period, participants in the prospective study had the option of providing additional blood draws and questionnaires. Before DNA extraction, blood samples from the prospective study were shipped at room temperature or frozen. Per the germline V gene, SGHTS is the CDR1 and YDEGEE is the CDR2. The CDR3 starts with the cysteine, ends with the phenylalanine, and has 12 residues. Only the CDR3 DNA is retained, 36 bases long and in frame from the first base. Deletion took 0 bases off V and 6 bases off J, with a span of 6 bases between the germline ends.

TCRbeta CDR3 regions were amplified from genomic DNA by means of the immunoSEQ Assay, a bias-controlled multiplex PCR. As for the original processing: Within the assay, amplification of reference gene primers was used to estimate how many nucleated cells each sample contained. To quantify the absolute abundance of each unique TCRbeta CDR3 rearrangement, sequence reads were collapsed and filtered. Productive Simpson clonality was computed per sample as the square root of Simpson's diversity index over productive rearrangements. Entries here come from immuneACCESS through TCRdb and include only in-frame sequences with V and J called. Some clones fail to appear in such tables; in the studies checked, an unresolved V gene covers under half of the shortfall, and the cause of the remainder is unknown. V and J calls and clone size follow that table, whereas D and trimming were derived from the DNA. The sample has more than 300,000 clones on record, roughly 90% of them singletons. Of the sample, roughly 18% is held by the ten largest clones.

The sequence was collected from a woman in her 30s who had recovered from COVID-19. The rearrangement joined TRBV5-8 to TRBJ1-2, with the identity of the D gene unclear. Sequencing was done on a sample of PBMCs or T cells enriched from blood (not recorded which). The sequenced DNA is TGTGCCAGCAGCTTGGACACCGATGGCTACACCTTC. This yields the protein CASSLDTDGYTF. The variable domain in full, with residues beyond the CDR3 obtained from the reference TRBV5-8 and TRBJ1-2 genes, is EAGVTQSPTHLIKTRGQQATLRCSPISGHTSVYWYQQALGLGLQFLLWYDEGEERNRGNFPPRFSGRQFPNYSSELNVNALELEDSALYLCASSLDTDGYTFGSGTRLTVV.